This record looks at one T cell receptor beta chain sequence and its context. Its antigen is not known. The repertoire was sequenced with immunoSEQ multiplex PCR; TCRdb's copy has only in-frame clones and lacks some. The repertoire has fewer than 30,000 clones, 55% to 75% of them found once; the top ten carry roughly 7.8%. The data originate from a study of pediatric ulcerative colitis. Findings and caveats of the study: Blood-derived T cells may be present in rectal pinch biopsies. Ulcerative colitis patients shared more blood-rectal clones than controls. Clonal expansions reduced rectal repertoire diversity in acute severe colitis.

V lost 6 bases to trimming and J lost 0 bases; unmatched junction nucleotides: 16. The length of the CDR3 is 19 residues. The germline gives CDR1 ENHRY, CDR2 SYGVKD. One to two pinch biopsies were taken from the rectum during colonoscopy. Before the diagnostic colonoscopy, ulcerative colitis patients were free of immunosuppressive medication. This receptor was obtained from a boy aged 10-17 years with severe ulcerative colitis. The genes are TRBV10-3 and TRBJ2-3; 9 bases are shared with TRBD2. Sequenced input: gut tissue. CDR3: CAIRASTGLAEKSTDTQYF. The DNA for the CDR3 is TGTGCCATCAGAGCCAGTACGGGACTAGCAGAAAAAAGCACAGATACGCAGTATTTT.